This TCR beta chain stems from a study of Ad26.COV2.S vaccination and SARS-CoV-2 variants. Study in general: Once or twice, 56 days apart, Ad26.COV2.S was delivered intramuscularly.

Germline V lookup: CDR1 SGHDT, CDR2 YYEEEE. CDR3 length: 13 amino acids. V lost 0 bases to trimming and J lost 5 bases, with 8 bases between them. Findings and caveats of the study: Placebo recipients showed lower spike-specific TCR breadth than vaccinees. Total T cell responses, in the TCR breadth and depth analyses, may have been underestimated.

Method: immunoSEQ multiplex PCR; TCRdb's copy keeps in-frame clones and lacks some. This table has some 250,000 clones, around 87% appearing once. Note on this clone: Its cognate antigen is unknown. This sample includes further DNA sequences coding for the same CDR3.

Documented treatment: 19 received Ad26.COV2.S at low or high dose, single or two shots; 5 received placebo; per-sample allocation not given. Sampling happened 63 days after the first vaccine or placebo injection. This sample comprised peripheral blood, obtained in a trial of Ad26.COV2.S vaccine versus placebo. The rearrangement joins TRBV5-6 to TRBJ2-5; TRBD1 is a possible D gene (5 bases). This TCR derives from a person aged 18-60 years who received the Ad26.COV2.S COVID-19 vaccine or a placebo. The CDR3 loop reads CASSLGAGETQYF. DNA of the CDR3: TGTGCCAGCAGCTTGGGAGCAGGGGAGACCCAGTACTTC. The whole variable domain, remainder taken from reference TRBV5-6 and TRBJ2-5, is DAGVTQSPTHLIKTRGQQVTLRCSPKSGHDTVSWYQQALGQGPQFIFQYYEEEERQRGNFPDRFSGHQFPNYSSELNVNALLLGDSALYLCASSLGAGETQYFGPGTRLLVL.